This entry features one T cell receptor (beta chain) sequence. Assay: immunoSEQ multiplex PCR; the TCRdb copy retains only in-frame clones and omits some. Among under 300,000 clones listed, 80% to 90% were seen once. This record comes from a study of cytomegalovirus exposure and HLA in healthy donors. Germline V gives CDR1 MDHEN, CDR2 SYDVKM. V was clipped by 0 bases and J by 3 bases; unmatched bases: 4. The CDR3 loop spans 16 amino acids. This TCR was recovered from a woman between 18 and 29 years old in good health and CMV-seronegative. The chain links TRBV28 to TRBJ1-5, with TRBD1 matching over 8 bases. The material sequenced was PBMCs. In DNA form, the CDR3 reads TGTGCCAGCAGTTTATGGAAGGGACAGGTCAATCAGCCCCAGCATTTT. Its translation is CASSLWKGQVNQPQHF.